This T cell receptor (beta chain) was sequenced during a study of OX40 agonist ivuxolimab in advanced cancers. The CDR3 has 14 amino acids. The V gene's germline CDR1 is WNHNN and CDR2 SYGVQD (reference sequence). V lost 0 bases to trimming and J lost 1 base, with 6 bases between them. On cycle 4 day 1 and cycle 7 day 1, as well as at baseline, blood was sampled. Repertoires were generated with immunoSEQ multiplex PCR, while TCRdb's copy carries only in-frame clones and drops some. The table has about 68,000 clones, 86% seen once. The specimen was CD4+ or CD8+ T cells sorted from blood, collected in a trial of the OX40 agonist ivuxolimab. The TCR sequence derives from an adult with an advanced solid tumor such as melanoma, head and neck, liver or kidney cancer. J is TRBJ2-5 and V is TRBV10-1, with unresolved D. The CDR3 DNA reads TGCGCCAGCAGTGAGTCGGCGGCCCAAGAGACCCAGTACTTC. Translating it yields CASSESAAQETQYF.